The clone carrying this T cell receptor beta chain was detected only once. The germline V gene has CDR1 SGDLS and CDR2 YYNGEE. The V and J ends lost 0 bases and 2 bases, in that order; junction bases with no gene match: 1. This CDR3 is 16 amino acids long. Each participant's cohort was designated according to participant-reported clinical history. Methods used by the authors: Estimation of nucleated cell counts relied on the amplification of reference gene primers. Assay: immunoSEQ multiplex PCR; the TCRdb copy retains only in-frame clones and omits some. For V, J and clone size, that table is used; D and trimming come from the DNA. The table has around 130,000 clones, 75% to 90% seen once; the top ten hold roughly 2.3%. The data were obtained in a study of blood T cell repertoires in COVID-19. Looking at the study overall: PBMCs, B-cell-depleted T cells, or T cells were the source of the cDNA or gDNA that made up the material.

This chain joins TRBV9 and TRBJ2-3; TRBD2 agrees at 12 bases. Sequenced material: PBMCs or T cells enriched from blood (not recorded which). The TCR comes from a woman aged 45-65 years who had recovered from COVID-19. The CDR3 sequence: CASSVGLAGVTDTQYF. The CDR3 bases are TGTGCCAGCAGCGTAGGACTAGCGGGGGTCACAGATACGCAGTATTTT. The full variable domain, its missing parts supplied by reference TRBV9 and TRBJ2-3, is DSGVTQTPKHLITATGQRVTLRCSPRSGDLSVYWYQQSLDQGLQFLIQYYNGEERAKGNILERFSAQQFPDLHSELNLSSLELGDSALYFCASSVGLAGVTDTQYFGPGTRLTVL.